The sequence of this TCR beta chain was determined in a study of CD8 T cells in Susac syndrome. Reverse transcription of roughly 0.5 to 1 ug RNA was carried out with random hexamers. A multiplex approach, immunoSEQ multiplex PCR, amplified TCR beta CDR3 across 54 Vbeta and 13 Jbeta. Using its own MiXCR run on the immunoSEQ multiplex PCR reads, TCRdb lists one record per CDR3 protein. The sample lists approximately 300,000 distinct CDR3 sequences; about nine tenths were seen once. The T cells that were sequenced for TCR beta were CD8+ and CD4+ cells from blood. Negative isolation was used for CD8+ and CD4+ T cells and FACS enrichment for TEMRA cells. Trimming took 6 bases from V and 6 from J, leaving 14 bases between them. This CDR3 has 13 amino acids.

The TCR was taken from a human donor with multiple sclerosis. The rearrangement links TRBV12-3 or TRBV12-4 to TRBJ1-2, with D unclear. The sequenced sample was CD8+ T cells from PBMCs. CDR3 sequence (DNA): TGTGCCAGCAGCTTAATGGGGTATGATGGCTACACCTTC. It specifies CASSLMGYDGYTF.